This T cell receptor (beta chain) was sequenced during a study of chemoradiotherapy in HPV16-positive cancers. Study context: Two HPV16-positive patients' cells yielded candidate HPV-specific clones and common motifs.

Study observations and caveats: During treatment, candidate HPV-specific clones and E7-related motifs expanded in tumor.

TCRdb keeps only in-frame clones here, not all; method: immunoSEQ multiplex PCR. Altogether 510 or so clones are present, over 75% being singletons, with the ten largest covering 15% to 19%. Repertoires were sampled repeatedly during chemoradiotherapy. CDR3 length: 17 amino acids. The V segment lost 0 bases and the J segment 4 bases; nucleotides outside the gene matches: 9. From germline, CDR1 is SGDLS and CDR2 YYNGEE. Comment on this clone: What it recognizes is unknown.

Material: tumor tissue, obtained from a patient who underwent chemoradiotherapy. This chain uses TRBV9 with TRBJ2-3; TRBD1 aligns across 9 bases. This sequence was found in a human donor with HPV-associated anogenital cancer. CDR3 in DNA: TGTGCCAGCAGCGTAGCTGGAGGGACAGGGTTGTCAGATACGCAGTATTTT. Protein sequence: CASSVAGGTGLSDTQYF.